The text below deals with one T cell receptor beta chain. As handled by the study authors: Amplification with reference gene primers provided the estimates of nucleated cell counts. The assay was immunoSEQ multiplex PCR, and TCRdb's table has in-frame clones only and misses some. The V and J calls and clone size come from that table; D and trimming were worked out from the DNA. The table has about 140,000 clones, approximately 86% seen once. The entry originates in a study of blood T cell repertoires in COVID-19. For the study at large: COVID-19 samples, acute and convalescent, were from the United States, Italy and Spain. PBMCs, B-cell-depleted T cells, or T cells were the source of the cDNA or gDNA that made up the material.

The receptor was isolated from a woman aged 55-75 years with acute or convalescent COVID-19. The sequenced sample was peripheral blood.

The chain's CDR3 is CASSSQGRGGSYEQYF. Here the CDR3 DNA reads TGTGCCAGCAGTTCCCAGGGGAGGGGGGGCTCCTACGAGCAGTACTTC. The genes are TRBV28 and TRBJ2-7, with D possibly being TRBD2 (7 bases). This CDR3 is built from 16 residues. Trimming stripped 4 bases from V and 0 bases from J, with 16 bases between. CDR1 is MDHEN, CDR2 SYDVKM, per germline. The full variable domain, its missing parts supplied by reference TRBV28 and TRBJ2-7, is DVKVTQSSRYLVKRTGEKVFLECVQDMDHENMFWYRQDPGLGLRLIYFSYDVKMKEKGDIPEGYSVSREKKERFSLILESASTNQTSMYLCASSSQGRGGSYEQYFGPGTRLTVT.